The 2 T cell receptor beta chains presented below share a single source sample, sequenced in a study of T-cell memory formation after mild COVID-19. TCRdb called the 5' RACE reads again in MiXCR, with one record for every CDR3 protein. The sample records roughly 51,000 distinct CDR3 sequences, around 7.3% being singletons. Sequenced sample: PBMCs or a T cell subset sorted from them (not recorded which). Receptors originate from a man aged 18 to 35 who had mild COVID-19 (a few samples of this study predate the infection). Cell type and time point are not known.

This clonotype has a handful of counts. The CDR3 region has the DNA TGTGCCAGCAGCCCCCACATAGGGGATCCTAGCAATCAGCCCCAGCATTTT. Translating it yields CASSPHIGDPSNQPQHF. This rearrangement joins TRBV7-8 to TRBJ1-5; the D gene is possibly TRBD1 (5 bases). V was shortened by 5 bases and J by 0 bases, with 17 bases between the two germline ends. CDR3 size: 17 residues. Germline CDR1 is SGHVS and CDR2 is FQNEAQ.

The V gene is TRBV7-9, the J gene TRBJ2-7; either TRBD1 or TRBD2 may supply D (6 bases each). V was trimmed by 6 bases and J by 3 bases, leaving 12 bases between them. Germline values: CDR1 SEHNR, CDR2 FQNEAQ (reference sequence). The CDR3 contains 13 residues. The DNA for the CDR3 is TGTGCCAGCAGTCATGGAGGGGGCTACGAGCAGTACTTC. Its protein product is CASSHGGGYEQYF.